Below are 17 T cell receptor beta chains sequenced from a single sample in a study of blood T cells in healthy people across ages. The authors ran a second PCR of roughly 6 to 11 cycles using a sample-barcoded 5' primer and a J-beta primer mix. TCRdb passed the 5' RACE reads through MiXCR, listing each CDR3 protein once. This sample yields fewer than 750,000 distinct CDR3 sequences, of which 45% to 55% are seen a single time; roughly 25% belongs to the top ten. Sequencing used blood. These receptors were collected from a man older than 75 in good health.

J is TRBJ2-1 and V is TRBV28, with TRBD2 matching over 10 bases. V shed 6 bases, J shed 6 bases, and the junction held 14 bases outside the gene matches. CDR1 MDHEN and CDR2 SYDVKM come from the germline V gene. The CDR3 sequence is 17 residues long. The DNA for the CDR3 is TGTGCCAGCAGCTCCTACTACACCGGACTAGCGGCCAATGAGCAGTTCTTC. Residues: CASSSYYTGLAANEQFF.

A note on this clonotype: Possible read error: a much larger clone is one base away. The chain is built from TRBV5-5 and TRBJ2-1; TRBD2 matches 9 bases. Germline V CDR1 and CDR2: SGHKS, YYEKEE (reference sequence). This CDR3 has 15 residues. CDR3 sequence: CAGSLESGGKDEQFF. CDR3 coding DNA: TGTGCCGGCAGCTTGGAGAGCGGGGGGAAAGATGAGCAGTTCTTC.

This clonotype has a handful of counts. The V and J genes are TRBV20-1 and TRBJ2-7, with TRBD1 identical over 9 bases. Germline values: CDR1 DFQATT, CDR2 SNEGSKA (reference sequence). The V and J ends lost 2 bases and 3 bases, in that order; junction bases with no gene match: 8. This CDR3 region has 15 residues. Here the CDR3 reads CSARLGTGKNYEQYF. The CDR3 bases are TGCAGTGCTAGACTTGGGACAGGGAAAAACTACGAGCAGTACTTC.

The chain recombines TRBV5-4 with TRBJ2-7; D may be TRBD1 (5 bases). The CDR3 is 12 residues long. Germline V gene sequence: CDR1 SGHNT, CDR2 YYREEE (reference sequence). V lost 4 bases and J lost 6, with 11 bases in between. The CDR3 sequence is CASSPDSFEQYF. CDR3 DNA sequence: TGTGCCAGCAGCCCCGACAGTTTCGAGCAGTACTTC.

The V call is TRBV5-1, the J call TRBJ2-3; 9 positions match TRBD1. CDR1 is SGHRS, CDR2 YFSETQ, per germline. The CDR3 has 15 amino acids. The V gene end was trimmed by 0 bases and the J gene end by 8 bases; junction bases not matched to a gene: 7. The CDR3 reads CASSLGGQGPGTQYF. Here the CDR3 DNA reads TGCGCCAGCAGCTTGGGGGGACAGGGACCAGGTACGCAGTATTTT.

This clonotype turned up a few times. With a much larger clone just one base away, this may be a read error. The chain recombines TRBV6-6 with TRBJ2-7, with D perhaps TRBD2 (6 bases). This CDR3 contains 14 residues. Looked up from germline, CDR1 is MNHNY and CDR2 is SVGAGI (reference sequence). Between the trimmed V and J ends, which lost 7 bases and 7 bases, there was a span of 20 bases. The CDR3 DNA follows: TGTGCCAGCACCAATGGGGGGATTGGGAATGAGCAGTACTTC. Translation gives CASTNGGIGNEQYF.

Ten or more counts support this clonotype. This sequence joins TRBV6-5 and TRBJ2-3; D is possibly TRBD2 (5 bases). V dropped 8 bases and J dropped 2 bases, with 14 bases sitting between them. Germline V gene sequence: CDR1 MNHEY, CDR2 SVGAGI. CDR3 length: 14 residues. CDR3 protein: CASCRTGLTDTQYF. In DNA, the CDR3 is TGTGCCAGCTGTCGGACTGGCCTCACAGATACGCAGTATTTT.

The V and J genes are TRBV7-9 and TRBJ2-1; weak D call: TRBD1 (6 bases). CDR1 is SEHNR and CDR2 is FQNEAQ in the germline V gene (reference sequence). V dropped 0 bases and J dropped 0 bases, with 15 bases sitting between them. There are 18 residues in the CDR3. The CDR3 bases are TGTGCCAGCAGCTTAGCCCCAGGGGCGTTTAGCTCCTACAATGAGCAGTTCTTC. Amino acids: CASSLAPGAFSSYNEQFF.

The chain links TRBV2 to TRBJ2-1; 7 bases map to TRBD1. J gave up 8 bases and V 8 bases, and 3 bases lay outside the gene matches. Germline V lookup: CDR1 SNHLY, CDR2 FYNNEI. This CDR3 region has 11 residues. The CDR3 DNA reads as TGTGCCAGCGGGACAGACGATGAGCAGTTCTTC. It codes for CASGTDDEQFF.

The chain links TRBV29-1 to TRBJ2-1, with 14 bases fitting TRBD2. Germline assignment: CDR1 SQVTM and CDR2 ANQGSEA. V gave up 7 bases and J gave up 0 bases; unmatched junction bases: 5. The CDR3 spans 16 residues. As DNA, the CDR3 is TGCAGCGCTATTGGGACTAGCGGGAGCTCCTACAATGAGCAGTTCTTC. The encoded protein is CSAIGTSGSSYNEQFF.

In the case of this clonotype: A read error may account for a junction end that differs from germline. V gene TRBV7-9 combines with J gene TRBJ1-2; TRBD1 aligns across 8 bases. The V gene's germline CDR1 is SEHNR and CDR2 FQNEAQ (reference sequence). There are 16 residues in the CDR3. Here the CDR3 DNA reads TGTTCCAGCAGCTTCGGGACAGGACAAGCTAACTATGGCTACACCTTC. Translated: CSSSFGTGQANYGYTF.

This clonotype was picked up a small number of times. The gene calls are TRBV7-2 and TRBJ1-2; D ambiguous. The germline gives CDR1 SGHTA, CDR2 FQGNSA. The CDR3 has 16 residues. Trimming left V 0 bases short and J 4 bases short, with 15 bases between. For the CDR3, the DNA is TGTGCCAGCAGCTTAGCGTTGGAGGTGGGGATCTATGGCTACACCTTC. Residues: CASSLALEVGIYGYTF.

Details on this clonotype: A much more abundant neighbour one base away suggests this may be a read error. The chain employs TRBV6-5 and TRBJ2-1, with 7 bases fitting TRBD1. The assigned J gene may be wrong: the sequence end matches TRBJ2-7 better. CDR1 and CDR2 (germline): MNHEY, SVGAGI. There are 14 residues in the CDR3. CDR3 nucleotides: TGTGCCAGCAGTTACGTGGGACAGCACAATGAGCAGTACTTC. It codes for CASSYVGQHNEQYF.

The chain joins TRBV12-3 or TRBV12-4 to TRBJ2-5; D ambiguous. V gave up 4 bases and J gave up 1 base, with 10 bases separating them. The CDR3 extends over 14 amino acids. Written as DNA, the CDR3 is TGTGCCAGCAGTTCCCGACGTACCCAAGAGACCCAGTACTTC. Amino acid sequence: CASSSRRTQETQYF.

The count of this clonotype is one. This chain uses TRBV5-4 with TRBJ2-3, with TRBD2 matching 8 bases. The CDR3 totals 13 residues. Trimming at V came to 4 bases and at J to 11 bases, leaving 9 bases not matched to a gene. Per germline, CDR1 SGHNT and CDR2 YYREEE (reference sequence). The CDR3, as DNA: TGTGCCAGCAGCGTCGTACTAGCGGAGGGGCAGTATTTT. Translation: CASSVVLAEGQYF.

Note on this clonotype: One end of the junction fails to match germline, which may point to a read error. This CDR3 reads CASGLGTSGRARYNEQFF. For the CDR3, the DNA is TGTGCCAGCGGCTTAGGGACTAGCGGGAGGGCCAGATACAATGAGCAGTTCTTC. The rearrangement uses TRBV11-2 and TRBJ2-1; 16 bases are shared with TRBD2. The CDR3 has 18 amino acids. Germline lookup yields CDR1 SGHAT and CDR2 FQNNGV.

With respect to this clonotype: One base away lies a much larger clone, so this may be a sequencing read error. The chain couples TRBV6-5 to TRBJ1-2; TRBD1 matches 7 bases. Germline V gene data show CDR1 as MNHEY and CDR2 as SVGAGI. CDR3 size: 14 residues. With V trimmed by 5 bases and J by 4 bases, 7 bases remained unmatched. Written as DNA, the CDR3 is TGTGCCAGCAGTGCAGGGGGGTCGGCCTATGGCTACACCTTC. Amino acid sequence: CASSAGGSAYGYTF.